This T cell receptor beta chain is from a study of T cell repertoires in cytomegalovirus infection. Turning to the study itself: Indications came from public TCR beta signatures; they pointed to CMV infection and to a matching HLA type.

This clonotype was seen a handful of times. Its antigen is still unknown. The CDR3 consists of 18 residues. V shed 5 bases, J shed 0 bases, and the junction held 13 bases outside the gene matches. CDR1 is SEHNR, CDR2 FQNEAQ, per germline (reference sequence). Via MiXCR, TCRdb re-called the reads, giving one row per CDR3 protein. The sample has some 240,000 distinct CDR3 sequences, more than 15% seen once. Study-level points and caveats: Dominant in the ex vivo response were TCR beta clonotypes restricted by HLA-C and specific for CMV.

The TCR originated in a human donor in good health (CMV status not recorded). Some clones in this sample may be carry-over from other donors' samples. This chain uses TRBV7-9 with TRBJ2-7; 10 nucleotides align to TRBD1. Sequenced input: CD8+ T cells from PBMCs. The CDR3 DNA reads as TGTGCCAGCAGCGGTCCGGGACAGGGGTCCGAATACTCCTACGAGCAGTACTTC. Residues: CASSGPGQGSEYSYEQYF.